This T cell receptor beta chain is drawn from a study of blood T cell repertoires in COVID-19. Here immunoSEQ multiplex PCR was the method, and the copy in TCRdb shows in-frame clones only, minus some. The sample includes 100,000 or so clones, 85% seen only once; the top ten take approximately 12%. This CDR3 spans 17 amino acids. Trimming removed 0 bases from V and 6 bases from J; junction bases left unmatched: 10. Germline CDR1 is LGHNA and CDR2 is YNFKEQ. V gene TRBV4-2 combines with J gene TRBJ2-2; 7 nucleotides agree with TRBD2. The origin of this receptor is a woman in her sixties or seventies with active or convalescent COVID-19. The sample consisted of peripheral blood. The DNA for the CDR3 is TGTGCCAGCAGCCAAGATTTGCGGGGGTCCCCTTCCGGGGAGCTGTTTTTT. This translates into CASSQDLRGSPSGELFF.